This is a list of T cell receptor beta chains from one sample in a study of Graves' ophthalmopathy and Graves' hyperthyroidism. TCRdb reprocessed the multiplex PCR reads via MiXCR and lists one record per CDR3 protein. This sample yields roughly 700,000 distinct CDR3 sequences, of which approximately 40% are seen a single time; 40% to 55% belongs to the top ten. Input material: peripheral blood. These receptors were taken from an adult man with Graves' ophthalmopathy. Each CDR3 is given with its conserved first and last residue.

v_call	j_call	cdr3_length	cdr3_aa
TRBV10-3	TRBJ1-5	15	CAISETLQGNQPQHF
TRBV10-2	TRBJ1-4	15	CASSDGTGRDEKLFF
TRBV10-3	TRBJ1-5	13	CASMETRNQPQHF
TRBV4-1	TRBJ2-2	15	CASSQVWGRAGELLF
TRBV12-3/TRBV12-4	TRBJ1-1	17	CASSQEPGLGVNTEAFF
TRBV11-2	TRBJ2-7	14	CASSSKVWTSEQYF
TRBV7-9	TRBJ1-2	15	CASSPSGQGIYGYTF
TRBV2	TRBJ1-4	14	CASSGDRGPEKLFF
TRBV15	TRBJ2-5	16	CATSSEGTGGAETQYF
TRBV25-1	TRBJ2-2	15	CASSFFQMGNGELFF
TRBV24-1	TRBJ2-7	14	CATSDALTGGEQYF
TRBV20-1	TRBJ2-5	12	CSARGGQGVQYF
TRBV2	TRBJ1-3	17	CASVGRGQGTSGNTIYF
TRBV7-2	TRBJ1-2	12	CASSRTGQGYTF
TRBV7-9	TRBJ2-7	15	CASSPVEDRTYEQYF
TRBV20-1	TRBJ2-2	15	CSAGQAHQGTGELFF
TRBV29-1	TRBJ2-5	13	CSGCRDWAETQYF
TRBV2	TRBJ1-2	16	CANWDGGTVTNYGCTF
TRBV29-1	TRBJ1-1	15	CSVQGSTGGYTEAFF
TRBV7-9	TRBJ2-5	16	CASSDLAGGGSETQYF
TRBV10-1	TRBJ2-2	16	CASSESLAGVPGELFF
TRBV12-3/TRBV12-4	TRBJ1-2	14	CASSDNTGDYGYTF
TRBV7-9	TRBJ2-7	15	CASSREGAPSYEQYF
TRBV7-6	TRBJ1-2	16	CASSLERTRANYGYTF
TRBV2	TRBJ2-5	18	CAKAGTGELAGGSETQYF
TRBV7-2	TRBJ2-7	15	CASSLEASGSVEQYF
TRBV15	TRBJ1-3	17	CATSRGPGRGSGNTIYF
TRBV15	TRBJ1-4	14	CATSTSPVNEKLFF
TRBV4-1	TRBJ1-1	15	CASSQELLRNTEAFF
TRBV6-2/TRBV6-3	TRBJ1-1	14	CASSYPGGGTEAFF
TRBV20-1	TRBJ2-7	14	CSAGLGTGTNEQYF
TRBV7-9	TRBJ2-2	16	CASSSRLAGNTGELFF
TRBV20-1	TRBJ2-5	15	CSARGGAGRGETQYF
TRBV7-9	TRBJ1-2	13	CAWSGSGTGGYTF
TRBV2	TRBJ1-4	15	CASSLSRQINEKLSF
TRBV6-6	TRBJ1-6	16	CASSYMGYSYNSPLHF
TRBV10-3	TRBJ1-4	16	CAISESQGTTNEKLFF
TRBV7-9	TRBJ2-5	15	CASSLDEFQDGEQYF
TRBV7-2	TRBJ1-6	15	CASSPGTGYNSPLHF
TRBV28	TRBJ1-1	16	CASSSLNRGLNTEAFF
TRBV7-9	TRBJ2-5	13	CASSPASGETQYF
TRBV7-8	TRBJ1-2	13	CASSGRLPYGYTF
TRBV12-3/TRBV12-4	TRBJ1-3	15	CASSQTWTAGNTIYF
TRBV29-1	TRBJ2-5	15	CSVVTSGGAGETQYF
TRBV29-1	TRBJ2-7	14	CSVEASGLNYEQYF
TRBV7-8	TRBJ1-3	16	CASSLDGTGSGNTIYF